Given below is one T cell receptor (beta chain) in context. The entry originates in a study of blood T cell repertoires in COVID-19. Study overall: Material from acute and convalescent COVID-19 was sourced from the United States, Italy and Spain. In each case, the material was cDNA or gDNA derived from T cells, B-cell-depleted T cells, or PBMCs.

This CDR3 spans 13 amino acids. Germline V gene lookup returns CDR1 SNHLY and CDR2 FYNNEI. Sequenced by immunoSEQ multiplex PCR; TCRdb stores in-frame clones only, minus some. The sample holds some 240,000 clones, 80% to 90% seen once. In terms of age and location, participants ranged from roughly 18 to 89 years and lived in about 25 US areas. Self-reported history from a screening survey and questionnaire set each donor's cohort. This rearrangement joins TRBV2 to TRBJ1-6; 9 bases match TRBD1. Sequencing was carried out using PBMCs or T cells enriched from blood (not recorded which). The origin of this receptor is a man younger than 40 with acute COVID-19. The chain's CDR3 is CAGRDRVISPLHF. In DNA, the CDR3 is TGTGCGGGCCGGGACAGGGTTATTTCACCCCTCCACTTT.